This T cell receptor beta chain was identified during a study of blood T cells in healthy people across ages. The study's findings and limits: PBMCs went unsorted, and a conclusive naive versus antigen-experienced comparison was therefore prevented. One million T cells yielded diversity estimates that were considered underestimates.

The germline V gene has CDR1 SGHVS and CDR2 FQNEAQ. This CDR3 is 15 amino acids long. The V end lost 5 bases, the J end lost 7 bases, and 18 bases lay between the germline ends. With a J-beta primer mix and a sample-barcoded 5' primer, a second PCR ran 7 to 11 cycles. One entry per CDR3 protein results from TCRdb running MiXCR on the 5' RACE reads. Of about 650,000 distinct CDR3 sequences in the sample, about 34% were seen once. The donors, healthy Caucasians from Russia, were aged 6 to 90. Total RNA extraction produced at least 5.5 micrograms (per sample) for the study. This clonotype was found many times. Its matching antigen is unknown.

The gene calls are TRBV7-8 and TRBJ1-5; D call uncertain. Sequenced: blood. This clonotype originated in a woman aged 80 or over in good health. CDR3 sequence (DNA): TGTGCCAGCAGCCCAATTTACGGGCAAGGGCAGCCCCAGCATTTT. It encodes CASSPIYGQGQPQHF.